The source of this T cell receptor beta chain is a study of OX40 agonist ivuxolimab in advanced cancers. At the level of the study: Earlier anti-PD-1, anti-PD-L1 or anti-CTLA-4 therapy was permitted; 35% to 50% had received some. Partial responses were observed in three patients, of whom one had hepatocellular carcinoma and two had cutaneous melanoma. Study results and limitations: CD8+ T cells averaged more expanded clones than CD4+. Partial responders at 0.1-3.0 mg/kg showed near-lowest clonal expansion.

To note about this clone: Antigen specificity is unknown.

Using immunoSEQ multiplex PCR, the repertoire was profiled, and TCRdb retains in-frame clones only, with some absent. Of 45,000 to 70,000 clones in the sample, 85% to 90% were seen once. The sequencing used CD4+ or CD8+ T cells sorted from blood, collected in a trial of the OX40 agonist ivuxolimab. The receptor was derived from an adult with an advanced solid tumor such as melanoma, head and neck, liver or kidney cancer.

For the CDR3, the DNA is TGTGCCAGCAGGGGGTTAGCACGGTGGGAGCAGTACTTC. It is translated as CASRGLARWEQYF. The chain employs TRBV28 and TRBJ2-7, with D unclear. This CDR3 spans 13 amino acids. Germline loops: CDR1 MDHEN, CDR2 SYDVKM. V shed 6 bases and J shed 7 bases, with 16 bases lying between them.